This T cell receptor (beta chain) was sequenced during a study of control samples from healthy donors and cancer patients. The CDR3 has 13 residues. Per the germline V gene, CDR1 is GTSNPN and CDR2 is SVGIG (reference sequence). The V and J ends lost 4 bases and 6 bases respectively, with 15 bases between them. TCRdb keeps only in-frame clones here, not all; method: immunoSEQ multiplex PCR. The sample lists about 100,000 clones; roughly 92% were seen once. Sequencing was carried out using blood. The genes are TRBV30 and TRBJ1-1; D is unresolved. This clonotype was obtained from a human donor in good health. The donor label of this sample is uncertain. Here the CDR3 reads CAWKVKGTPEAFF. The CDR3 DNA is TGTGCCTGGAAGGTGAAGGGAACCCCTGAAGCTTTCTTT.